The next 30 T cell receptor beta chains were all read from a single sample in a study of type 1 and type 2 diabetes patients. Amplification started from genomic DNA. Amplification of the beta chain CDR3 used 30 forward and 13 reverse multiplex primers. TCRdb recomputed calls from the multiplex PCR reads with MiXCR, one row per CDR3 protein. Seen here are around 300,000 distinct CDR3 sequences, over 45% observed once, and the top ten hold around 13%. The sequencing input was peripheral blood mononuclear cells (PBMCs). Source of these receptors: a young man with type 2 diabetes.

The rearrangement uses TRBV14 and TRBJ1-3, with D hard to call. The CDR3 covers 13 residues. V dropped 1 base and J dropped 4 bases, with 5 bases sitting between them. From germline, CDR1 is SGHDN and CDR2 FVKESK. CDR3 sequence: CASSQAWGNTIYF. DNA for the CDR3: TGTGCCAGCAGCCAAGCGTGGGGAAACACCATATATTTT.

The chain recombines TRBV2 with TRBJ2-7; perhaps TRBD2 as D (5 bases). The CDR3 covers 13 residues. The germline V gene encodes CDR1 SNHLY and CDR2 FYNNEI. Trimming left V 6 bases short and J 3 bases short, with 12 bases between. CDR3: CASRYEDFYEQYF. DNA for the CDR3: TGTGCCAGCAGGTACGAGGACTTCTACGAGCAGTACTTC.

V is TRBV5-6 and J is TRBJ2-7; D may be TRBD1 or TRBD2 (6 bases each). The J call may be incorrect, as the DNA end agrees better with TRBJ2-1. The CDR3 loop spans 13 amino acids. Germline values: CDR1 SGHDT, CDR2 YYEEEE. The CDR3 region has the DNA TGTGCCAGCAGCTTTACAGGGAGGAATGAGCAGTTCTTC. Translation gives CASSFTGRNEQFF.

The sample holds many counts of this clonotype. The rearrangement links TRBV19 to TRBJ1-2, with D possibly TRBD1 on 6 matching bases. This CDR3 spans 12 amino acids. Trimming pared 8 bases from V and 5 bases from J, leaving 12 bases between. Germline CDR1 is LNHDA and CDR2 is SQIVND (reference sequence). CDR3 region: CASEGDRYGYTF. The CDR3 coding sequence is TGTGCCAGTGAGGGGGATCGTTATGGCTACACCTTC. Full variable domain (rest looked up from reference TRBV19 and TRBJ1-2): DGGITQSPKYLFRKEGQNVTLSCEQNLNHDAMYWYRQDPGQGLRLIYYSQIVNDFQKGDIAEGYSVSREKKESFPLTVTSAQKNPTAFYLCASEGDRYGYTFGSGTRLTVV.

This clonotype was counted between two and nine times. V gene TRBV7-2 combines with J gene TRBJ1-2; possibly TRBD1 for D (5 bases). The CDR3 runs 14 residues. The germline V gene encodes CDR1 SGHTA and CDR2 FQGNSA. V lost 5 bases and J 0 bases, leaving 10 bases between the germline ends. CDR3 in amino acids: CASSRARANYGYTF. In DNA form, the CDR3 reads TGTGCCAGCAGCCGGGCCAGGGCTAACTATGGCTACACCTTC.

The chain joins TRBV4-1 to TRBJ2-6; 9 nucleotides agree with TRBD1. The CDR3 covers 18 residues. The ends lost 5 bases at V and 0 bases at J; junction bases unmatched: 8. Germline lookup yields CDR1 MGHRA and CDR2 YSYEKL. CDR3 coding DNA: TGCGCCAGCAGCTTCAGGGACAGGGCCTCCTCTGGGGCCAACGTCCTGACTTTC. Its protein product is CASSFRDRASSGANVLTF.

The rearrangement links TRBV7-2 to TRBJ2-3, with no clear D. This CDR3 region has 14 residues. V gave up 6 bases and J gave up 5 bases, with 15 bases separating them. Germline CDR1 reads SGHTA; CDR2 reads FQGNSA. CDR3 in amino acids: CASSDRQPRDTQYF. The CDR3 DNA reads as TGTGCCAGCAGTGACCGTCAACCTAGAGATACGCAGTATTTT.

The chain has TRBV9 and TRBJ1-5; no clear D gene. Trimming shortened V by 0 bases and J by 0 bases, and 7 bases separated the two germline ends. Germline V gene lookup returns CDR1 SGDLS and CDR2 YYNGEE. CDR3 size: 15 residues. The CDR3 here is CASSVGGFSNQPQHF. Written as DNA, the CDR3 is TGTGCCAGCAGCGTAGGGGGATTTAGCAATCAGCCCCAGCATTTT.

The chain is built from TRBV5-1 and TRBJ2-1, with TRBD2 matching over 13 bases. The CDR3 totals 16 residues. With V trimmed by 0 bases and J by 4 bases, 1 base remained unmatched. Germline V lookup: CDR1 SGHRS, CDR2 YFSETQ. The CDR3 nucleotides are TGCGCCAGCAGCTTGGAGGGACTAGCGGGATACAATGAGCAGTTCTTC. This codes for CASSLEGLAGYNEQFF.

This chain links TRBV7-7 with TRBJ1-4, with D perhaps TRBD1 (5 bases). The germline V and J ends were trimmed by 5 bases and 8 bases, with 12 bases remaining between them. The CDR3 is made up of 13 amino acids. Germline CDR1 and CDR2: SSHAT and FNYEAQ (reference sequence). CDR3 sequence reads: CASSTGPGEKLFF. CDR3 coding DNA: TGTGCCAGCAGCACAGGTCCCGGCGAAAAACTGTTTTTT. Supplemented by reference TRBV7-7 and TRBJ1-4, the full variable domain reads GAGVSQSPRYKVTKRGQDVTLRCDPISSHATLYWYQQALGQGPEFLTYFNYEAQPDKSGLPSDRFSAERPEGSISTLTIQRTEQRDSAMYRCASSTGPGEKLFFGSGTQLSVL.

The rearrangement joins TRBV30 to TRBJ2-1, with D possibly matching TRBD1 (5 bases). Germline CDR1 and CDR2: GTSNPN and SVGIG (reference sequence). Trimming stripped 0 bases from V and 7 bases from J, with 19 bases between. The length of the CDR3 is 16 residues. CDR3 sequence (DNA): TGTGCCTGGAGTGTGGGGCCTGTGGAAGGCGTAAATGAGCAGTTCTTC. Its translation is CAWSVGPVEGVNEQFF.

CDR3 in amino acids: CASSPGGGAVRSYTF. The CDR3 nucleotides are TGCGCCAGCAGCCCCGGAGGGGGCGCGGTCAGAAGCTACACCTTC. The chain combines TRBV5-1 with TRBJ1-2; TRBD1 agrees at 7 bases. The CDR3 contains 15 residues. Trimming took 4 bases from V and 9 from J; bases not matched to a gene: 15. Germline V gene data show CDR1 as SGHRS and CDR2 as YFSETQ.

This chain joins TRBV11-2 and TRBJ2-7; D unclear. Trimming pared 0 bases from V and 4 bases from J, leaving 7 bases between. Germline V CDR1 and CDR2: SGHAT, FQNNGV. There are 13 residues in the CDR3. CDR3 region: CASSLELRYEQYF. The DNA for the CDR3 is TGTGCCAGCAGCTTAGAGCTGAGATACGAGCAGTACTTC. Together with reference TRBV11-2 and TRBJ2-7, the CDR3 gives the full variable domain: EAGVAQSPRYKIIEKRQSVAFWCNPISGHATLYWYQQILGQGPKLLIQFQNNGVVDDSQLPKDRFSAERLKGVDSTLKIQPAKLEDSAVYLCASSLELRYEQYFGPGTRLTVT.

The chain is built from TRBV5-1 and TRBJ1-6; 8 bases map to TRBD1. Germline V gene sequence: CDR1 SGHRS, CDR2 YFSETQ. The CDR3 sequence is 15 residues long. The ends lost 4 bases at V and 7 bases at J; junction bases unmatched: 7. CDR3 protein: CASSPSGTGNSPLHF. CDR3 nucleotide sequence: TGCGCCAGCAGCCCGTCGGGGACAGGAAATTCACCCCTCCACTTT.

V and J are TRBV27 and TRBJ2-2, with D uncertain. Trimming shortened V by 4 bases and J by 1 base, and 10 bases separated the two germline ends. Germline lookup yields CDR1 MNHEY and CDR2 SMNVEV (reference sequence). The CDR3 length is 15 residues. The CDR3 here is CASSWSVLNTGELFF. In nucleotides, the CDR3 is TGTGCCAGCAGTTGGTCCGTTTTGAACACCGGGGAGCTGTTTTTT.

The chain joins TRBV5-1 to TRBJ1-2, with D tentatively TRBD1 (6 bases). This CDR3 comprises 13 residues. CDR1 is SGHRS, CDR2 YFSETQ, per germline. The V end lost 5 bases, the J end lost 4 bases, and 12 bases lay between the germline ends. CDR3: CASSESQGYGYTF. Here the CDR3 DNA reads TGCGCCAGCAGTGAGTCACAGGGCTATGGCTACACCTTC.

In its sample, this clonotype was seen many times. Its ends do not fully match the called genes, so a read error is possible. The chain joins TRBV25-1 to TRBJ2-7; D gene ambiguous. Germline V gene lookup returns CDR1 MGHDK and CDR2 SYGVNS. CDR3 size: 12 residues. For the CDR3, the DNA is TGCGCCAGCAGTGAGTCTGCCTACGAGCAGTACTTC. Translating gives CASSESAYEQYF.

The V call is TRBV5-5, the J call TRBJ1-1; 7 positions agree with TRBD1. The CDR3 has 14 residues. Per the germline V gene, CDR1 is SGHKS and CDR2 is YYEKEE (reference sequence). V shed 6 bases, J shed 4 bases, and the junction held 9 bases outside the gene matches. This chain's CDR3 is CASNLQTGSTEAFF. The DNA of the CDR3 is TGTGCCAGCAACCTCCAGACAGGGTCCACTGAAGCTTTCTTT.

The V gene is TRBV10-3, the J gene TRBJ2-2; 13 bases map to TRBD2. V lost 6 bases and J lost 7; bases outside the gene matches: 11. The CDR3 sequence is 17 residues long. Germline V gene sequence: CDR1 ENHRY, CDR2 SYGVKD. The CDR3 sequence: CAISGLAGAVEGGELFF. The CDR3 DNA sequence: TGTGCCATCAGCGGACTAGCGGGAGCGGTTGAGGGCGGGGAGCTGTTTTTT.

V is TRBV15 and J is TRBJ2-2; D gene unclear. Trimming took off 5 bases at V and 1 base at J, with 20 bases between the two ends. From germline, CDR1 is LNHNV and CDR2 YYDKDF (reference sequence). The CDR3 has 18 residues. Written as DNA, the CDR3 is TGTGCCACCAGCCCCCCCCCCCCGGGCCGAAGGAACACCGGGGAGCTGTTTTTT. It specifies CATSPPPPGRRNTGELFF.

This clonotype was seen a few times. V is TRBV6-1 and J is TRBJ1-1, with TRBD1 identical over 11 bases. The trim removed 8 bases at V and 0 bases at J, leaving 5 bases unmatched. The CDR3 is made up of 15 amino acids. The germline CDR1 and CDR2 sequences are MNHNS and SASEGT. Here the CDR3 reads CASGDRGMMNTEAFF. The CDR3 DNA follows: TGTGCCAGCGGGGACAGGGGGATGATGAACACTGAAGCTTTCTTT.

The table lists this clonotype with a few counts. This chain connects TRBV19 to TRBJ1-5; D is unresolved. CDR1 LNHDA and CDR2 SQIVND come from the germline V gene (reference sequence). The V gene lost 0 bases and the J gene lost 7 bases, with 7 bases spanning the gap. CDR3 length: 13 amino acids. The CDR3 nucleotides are TGTGCCAGTAGTATAGACAGATCCCAGCCCCAGCATTTT. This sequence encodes CASSIDRSQPQHF.

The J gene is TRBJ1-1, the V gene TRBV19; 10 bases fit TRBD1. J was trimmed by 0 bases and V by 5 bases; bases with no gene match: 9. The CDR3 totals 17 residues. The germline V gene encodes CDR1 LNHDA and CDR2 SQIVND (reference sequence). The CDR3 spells CASSPQTGGGLNTEAFF. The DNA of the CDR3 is TGTGCCAGTAGTCCGCAGACAGGGGGCGGTCTGAACACTGAAGCTTTCTTT. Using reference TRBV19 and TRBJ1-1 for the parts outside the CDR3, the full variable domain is DGGITQSPKYLFRKEGQNVTLSCEQNLNHDAMYWYRQDPGQGLRLIYYSQIVNDFQKGDIAEGYSVSREKKESFPLTVTSAQKNPTAFYLCASSPQTGGGLNTEAFFGQGTRLTVV.

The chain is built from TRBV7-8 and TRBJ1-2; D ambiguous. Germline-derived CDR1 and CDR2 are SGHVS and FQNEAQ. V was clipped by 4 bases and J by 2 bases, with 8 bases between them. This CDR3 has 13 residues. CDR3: CASSYSINYGYTF. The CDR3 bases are TGTGCCAGCAGCTATAGCATAAACTATGGCTACACCTTC.

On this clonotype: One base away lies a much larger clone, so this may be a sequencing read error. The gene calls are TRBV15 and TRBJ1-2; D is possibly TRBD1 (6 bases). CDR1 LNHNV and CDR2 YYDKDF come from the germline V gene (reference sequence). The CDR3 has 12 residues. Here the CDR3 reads CATSRDSYGYAF. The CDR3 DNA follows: TGTGCCACCAGCAGGGACAGTTATGGCTACGCCTTC.

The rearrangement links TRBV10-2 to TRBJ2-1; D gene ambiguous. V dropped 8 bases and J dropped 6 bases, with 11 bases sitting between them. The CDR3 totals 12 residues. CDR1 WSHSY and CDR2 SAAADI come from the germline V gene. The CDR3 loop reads CASHEAGNEQFF. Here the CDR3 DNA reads TGCGCCAGCCATGAGGCCGGCAATGAGCAGTTCTTC.

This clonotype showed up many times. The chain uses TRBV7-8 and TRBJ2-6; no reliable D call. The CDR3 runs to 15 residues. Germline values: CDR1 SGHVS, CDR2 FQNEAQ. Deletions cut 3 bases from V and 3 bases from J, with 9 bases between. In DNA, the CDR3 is TGTGCCAGCAGCTTCTTGATGATTGGGGCCAACGTCCTGACTTTC. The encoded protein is CASSFLMIGANVLTF. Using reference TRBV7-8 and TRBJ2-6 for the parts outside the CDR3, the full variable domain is GAGVSQSPRYKVAKRGQDVALRCDPISGHVSLFWYQQALGQGPEFLTYFQNEAQLDKSGLPSDRFFAERPEGSVSTLKIQRTQQEDSAVYLCASSFLMIGANVLTFGAGSRLTVL.

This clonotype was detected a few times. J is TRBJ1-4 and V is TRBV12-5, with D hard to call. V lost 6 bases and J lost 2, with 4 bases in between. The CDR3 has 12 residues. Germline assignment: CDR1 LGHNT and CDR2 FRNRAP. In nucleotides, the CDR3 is TGTGCTAGTGGCCCTACTAATGAAAAACTGTTTTTT. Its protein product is CASGPTNEKLFF. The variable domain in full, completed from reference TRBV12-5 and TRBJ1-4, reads DARVTQTPRHKVTEMGQEVTMRCQPILGHNTVFWYRQTMMQGLELLAYFRNRAPLDDSGMPKDRFSAEMPDATLATLKIQPSEPRDSAVYFCASGPTNEKLFFGSGTQLSVL.

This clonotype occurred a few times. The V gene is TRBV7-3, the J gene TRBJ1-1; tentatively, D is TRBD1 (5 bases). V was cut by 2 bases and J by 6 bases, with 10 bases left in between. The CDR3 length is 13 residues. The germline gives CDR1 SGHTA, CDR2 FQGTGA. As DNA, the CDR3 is TGTGCCAGCAGCTTAGGCAGGGAGGCTGAAGCTTTCTTT. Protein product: CASSLGREAEAFF.

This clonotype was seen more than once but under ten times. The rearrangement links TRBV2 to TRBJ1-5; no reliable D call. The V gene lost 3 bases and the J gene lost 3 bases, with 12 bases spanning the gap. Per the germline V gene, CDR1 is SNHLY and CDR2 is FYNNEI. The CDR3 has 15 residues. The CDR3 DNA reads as TGTGCCAGCAGTGACCAAACACGGGCCAATCAGCCCCAGCATTTT. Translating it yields CASSDQTRANQPQHF.